The source of this T cell receptor beta chain is a study of Graves' ophthalmopathy and Graves' hyperthyroidism. RNA served as the template for amplifying TCR beta CDR3 regions. The workflow started with a first-round RT-PCR run with HTBI primers and then moved on to a second-round multiplex PCR. TCRdb redid the calling of the multiplex PCR reads with MiXCR, one entry per CDR3 protein. The sample shows over a million distinct CDR3 sequences, about 38% of them seen only once. The sample holds a few counts of this clonotype. V gave up 0 bases and J gave up 4 bases, with 18 bases separating them. CDR1 and CDR2 from the germline V gene are WSHSY and SAAADI. The CDR3 spans 17 residues.

This receptor was obtained from an adult man with Graves' hyperthyroidism. The specimen was peripheral blood or thyroid tissue (not recorded which). This rearrangement joins TRBV10-2 to TRBJ2-5; perhaps TRBD2 as D (5 bases). The CDR3 loop reads CASSESRAWQVGETQYF. CDR3 nucleotides: TGCGCCAGCAGTGAGTCGAGGGCGTGGCAGGTTGGAGAGACCCAGTACTTC.